These 9 T cell receptor beta chains came from one sample sequenced in a study of regulatory T cells in long-lasting Graves disease. Time point denoted: newly diagnosed GD, antithyroid drugs for less than 3 months. RNA extracted from PBMCs served as the sequencing template. Sequencing libraries for TCR beta were prepared with iRepertoire HTBI primers and Arm-PCR of CDR3 regions. TCRdb re-called the multiplex PCR reads with MiXCR, one entry per CDR3 protein. The sample shows more than 400,000 distinct CDR3 sequences, 16% of them seen only once. These records were also assigned to another study, of T cells in Graves' hyperthyroidism and ophthalmopathy.

Sequenced here: peripheral blood mononuclear cells (PBMCs), sampled at new diagnosis, from a patient treated with antithyroid drugs. The receptors were sampled from a man in his forties with Graves disease.

The chain combines TRBV7-3 with TRBJ2-2; D possibly corresponds to TRBD2 (6 bases). Trimming cost V 2 bases and J 4 bases, with 11 bases left between them. CDR3 size: 15 residues. Germline values: CDR1 SGHTA, CDR2 FQGTGA. CDR3 amino acids: CASSLVTAGTGELFF. Written as DNA, the CDR3 is TGTGCCAGCAGCTTAGTGACAGCGGGCACCGGGGAGCTGTTTTTT.

This clonotype was counted between two and nine times. This rearrangement joins TRBV12-3 or TRBV12-4 to TRBJ2-3, with TRBD2 identical over 13 bases. V shed 5 bases, J shed 1 base, and the junction held 3 bases outside the gene matches. The CDR3 runs 16 residues. This CDR3 reads CASSAGTSGGTDTQYF. DNA for the CDR3: TGTGCCAGCAGTGCCGGGACTAGCGGGGGCACAGATACGCAGTATTTT.

This clonotype was counted ten times or more. This chain links TRBV5-1 with TRBJ2-1; 10 nucleotides align to TRBD1. CDR3 length: 15 amino acids. V shed 5 bases and J 6 bases; nucleotides not matched to a gene: 8. Germline CDR1 SGHRS, CDR2 YFSETQ. Here the CDR3 reads CASSRPGQGFNEQFF. CDR3 bases: TGCGCCAGCAGTCGACCGGGACAGGGGTTCAATGAGCAGTTCTTC. The variable domain in full, with the rest retrieved from reference TRBV5-1 and TRBJ2-1, is KAGVTQTPRYLIKTRGQQVTLSCSPISGHRSVSWYQQTPGQGLQFLFEYFSETQRNKGNFPGRFSGRQFSNSRSEMNVSTLELGDSALYLCASSRPGQGFNEQFFGPGTRLTVL.

Points on this clonotype: A much larger clone lies one base from this, so it may be a read error. This chain connects TRBV29-1 to TRBJ2-5; no clear D gene. Looked up from germline, CDR1 is SQVTM and CDR2 is ANQGSEA. The CDR3 sequence is 13 residues long. The CDR3 region has the DNA TGCAGCGTTGTGGGGTGGAAACAAGGGACCCAGTACTTC. It is translated as CSVVGWKQGTQYF.

Note on this clonotype: It may be a read error: a sequence one base away is much more abundant. The chain carries TRBV6-1 and TRBJ2-3; 10 nucleotides line up with TRBD2. The CDR3 totals 16 residues. Germline loops: CDR1 MNHNS, CDR2 SASEGT. CDR3 region: CAGSLLLAGGTDTQYF. The CDR3 DNA follows: TGTGCCGGCAGTCTACTTCTAGCGGGAGGCACAGATACGCAGTATTTT.

This clonotype was recorded many times. A read error may produce the germline difference seen at one junction end. CDR3 loop: CASSLPGKPSF. In DNA, the CDR3 is TGCGCCAGCAGCTTGCCAGGGAAGCCTTCCTTC. The chain is built from TRBV5-1 and TRBJ2-1; D is possibly TRBD1 (5 bases). The CDR3 is 11 amino acids. In germline, CDR1 is SGHRS, CDR2 YFSETQ.

This clonotype was recorded at least ten times. The rearrangement joins TRBV7-2 to TRBJ2-7; D tentatively fits TRBD1 or TRBD2 (5 bases each). The CDR3 contains 14 residues. Germline assignment: CDR1 SGHTA and CDR2 FQGNSA. V dropped 5 bases and J dropped 7 bases, with 18 bases sitting between them. CDR3 nucleotide sequence: TGTGCCAGCAGCCAGTGGAGGAGTGGGACGGAGCAGTACTTC. Protein: CASSQWRSGTEQYF.

This clonotype has a count of ten or more. The chain carries TRBV3-1 and TRBJ1-5; no reliable D call. Germline assignment: CDR1 LGHDT and CDR2 YNNKEL (reference sequence). The CDR3 is 17 residues long. V lost 0 bases and J 1 base, leaving 13 bases between the germline ends. CDR3 nucleotide sequence: TGTGCCAGCAGCCAAGAAGAAAGTAGACGGAGCAATCAGCCCCAGCATTTT. This translates into CASSQEESRRSNQPQHF. Supplemented by reference TRBV3-1 and TRBJ1-5, the full variable domain reads DTAVSQTPKYLVTQMGNDKSIKCEQNLGHDTMYWYKQDSKKFLKIMFSYNNKELIINETVPNRFSPKSPDKAHLNLHINSLELGDSAVYFCASSQEESRRSNQPQHFGDGTRLSIL.

This clonotype was detected ten times or more. V gene TRBV12-3 or TRBV12-4 combines with J gene TRBJ2-7, with D unresolved. The CDR3 length is 13 residues. Deletions cut 3 bases from V and 2 bases from J, with 8 bases between. CDR3 DNA: TGTGCCAGCAGTTTTGGGAATACCTACGAGCAGTACTTC. Encoded protein: CASSFGNTYEQYF.